This T cell receptor beta chain was recovered during a study of shared T cell receptors in the human thymus. There are 19 residues in the CDR3. Germline loops: CDR1 SGHAT, CDR2 FQNNGV. Deletions cut 4 bases from V and 5 bases from J, with 27 bases between. Measured with immunoSEQ multiplex PCR; TCRdb has only the in-frame clones, and not every one. The table shows hundreds of thousands of clones, with 70% to 90% occurring only once. This sample was also put to use in a study of human thymus T cells. That work states: Thymic material originated from resections removed in the course of corrective heart surgery. What appeared biased in thymic and blood repertoires was the usage of V and J genes.

The origin of this receptor is a boy less than two years old with a congenital heart defect. The chain combines TRBV11-2 with TRBJ2-1; a possible D gene is TRBD2 (6 bases). Input material: thymocytes. CDR3 amino acids: CASSYRVRLATVPDNEQFF. CDR3 coding DNA: TGTGCCAGCAGCTATAGAGTCCGTCTAGCGACAGTACCCGACAATGAGCAGTTCTTC.